This TCR beta chain is drawn from a study of T-cell memory formation after mild COVID-19. MiXCR, run by TCRdb on the 5' RACE reads, gives a single entry per CDR3 protein. The sample consists of 180,000 or so distinct CDR3 sequences, 11% of them appearing once. This CDR3 has 16 amino acids. V shed 0 bases, J shed 3 bases, and the junction held 4 bases outside the gene matches. CDR1 is SGHRS and CDR2 is YFSETQ in the germline V gene. This clonotype appeared many times. The source material was PBMCs or a T cell subset sorted from them (not recorded which). The V and J genes are TRBV5-1 and TRBJ2-1; 9 nucleotides align to TRBD1. The sequence came from a young man who had mild COVID-19 (a few samples of this study predate the infection). Cell type and time point are not known. The CDR3 is CASSLGRDRVYNEQFF. The CDR3 DNA is TGCGCCAGCAGCTTGGGCCGGGACAGGGTCTACAATGAGCAGTTCTTC.